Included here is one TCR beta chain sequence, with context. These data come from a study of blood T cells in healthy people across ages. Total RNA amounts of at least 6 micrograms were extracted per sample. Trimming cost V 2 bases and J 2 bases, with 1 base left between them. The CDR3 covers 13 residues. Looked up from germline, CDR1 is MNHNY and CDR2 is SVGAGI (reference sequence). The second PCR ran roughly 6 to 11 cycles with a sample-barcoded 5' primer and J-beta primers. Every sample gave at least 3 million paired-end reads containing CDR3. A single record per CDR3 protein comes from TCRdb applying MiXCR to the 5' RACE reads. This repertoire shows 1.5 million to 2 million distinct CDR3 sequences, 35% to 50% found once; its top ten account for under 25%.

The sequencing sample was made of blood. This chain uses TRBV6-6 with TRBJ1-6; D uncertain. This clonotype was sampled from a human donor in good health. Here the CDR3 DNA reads TGTGCCAGCAGTTACACCTATAATTCACCCCTCCACTTT. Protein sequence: CASSYTYNSPLHF.